The 24 T cell receptor beta chains reported below all come from one sample, sequenced in a study of response to subunit inactivated influenza vaccine. TCRdb reanalysed the RT-PCR reads using MiXCR and keeps one entry per CDR3 protein. The sample has 750,000 to 850,000 distinct CDR3 sequences; approximately 17% are singletons. The starting material was PBMCs from blood, obtained more than 4 days after vaccination. The receptors originated from a middle-aged man who received an inactivated influenza vaccine.

This clonotype occurred many times. The chain is built from TRBV12-3 or TRBV12-4 and TRBJ2-2; 7 bases match TRBD2. The CDR3 loop spans 14 amino acids. V dropped 7 bases and J dropped 6; count of bases not matched to a gene: 8. CDR3 loop: CASNRQGGPGELFF. The DNA for the CDR3 is TGTGCCAGCAACCGGCAGGGAGGGCCCGGGGAGCTGTTTTTT.

The chain combines TRBV9 with TRBJ1-1, with 7 bases matching TRBD1. The V segment lost 6 bases and the J segment 5 bases; nucleotides outside the gene matches: 13. Germline CDR1 SGDLS, CDR2 YYNGEE. CDR3 length: 15 amino acids. The CDR3 loop reads CASTAGGGGRTEAFF. The DNA for the CDR3 is TGTGCCAGCACCGCCGGGGGAGGGGGCAGGACTGAAGCTTTCTTT.

This clonotype has more than one count but fewer than ten. The chain has TRBV6-5 and TRBJ2-7; D unresolved. Trimming cost V 0 bases and J 6 bases, with 15 bases left between them. CDR1 is MNHEY, CDR2 SVGAGI, per germline. The CDR3 spans 15 residues. Here the CDR3 reads CASSYSQMAAREQYF. As DNA, the CDR3 is TGTGCCAGCAGTTACTCGCAAATGGCGGCACGCGAGCAGTACTTC.

V and J are TRBV4-3 and TRBJ2-7; TRBD1 is a possible D gene (6 bases). Germline-derived CDR1 and CDR2 are LGHNA and YSLEER. This CDR3 is built from 14 residues. Trimming took off 3 bases at V and 4 bases at J, with 13 bases between the two ends. The CDR3 nucleotides are TGCGCCAGCAGCCAGATCCGAACAGGGTACGAGCAGTACTTC. This translates into CASSQIRTGYEQYF.

The chain carries TRBV7-2 and TRBJ1-1; D is undetermined. The V gene lost 7 bases and the J gene lost 5 bases, with 14 bases spanning the gap. The CDR3 runs 13 residues. The germline CDR1 and CDR2 sequences are SGHTA and FQGNSA. CDR3 region: CASTYGRRTEAFF. CDR3 nucleotide sequence: TGTGCCAGCACCTACGGACGGAGAACTGAAGCTTTCTTT.

In this sample, this clonotype turned up a few times. The V call is TRBV20-1, the J call TRBJ1-2; 10 nucleotides agree with TRBD1. The CDR3 has 17 residues. The V gene end was trimmed by 3 bases and the J gene end by 4 bases; junction bases not matched to a gene: 14. Germline CDR1 is DFQATT and CDR2 is SNEGSKA (reference sequence). CDR3 bases: TGCAGTGCTAGTTATTTGGGTCGGGACAGGGGAGGCTATGGCTACACCTTC. Amino acid sequence: CSASYLGRDRGGYGYTF.

Ten or more counts support this clonotype. The genes are TRBV12-3 or TRBV12-4 and TRBJ1-1; D remains unclear. The V and J ends lost 1 base and 7 bases respectively, with 10 bases between them. The CDR3 extends over 13 amino acids. The CDR3 DNA follows: TGTGCCAGCAGTTTAGGACCTGGGATTGAAGCTTTCTTT. It yields the protein CASSLGPGIEAFF.

The rearrangement uses TRBV12-3 or TRBV12-4 and TRBJ1-3, with D possibly being TRBD1 (5 bases). Trimming cost V 5 bases and J 0 bases, with 11 bases left between them. This CDR3 comprises 15 residues. CDR3 sequence: CASSQGPSSGNTIYF. The DNA of the CDR3 is TGTGCCAGCAGTCAGGGACCGAGCTCTGGAAACACCATATATTTT.

The CDR3: CASSFYWGQDSPRNQPQHF. Written as DNA, the CDR3 is TGTGCCAGCAGTTTTTACTGGGGTCAGGACTCTCCCCGCAATCAGCCCCAGCATTTT. The V call is TRBV12-3 or TRBV12-4, the J call TRBJ1-5; D remains ambiguous. Trimming took 3 bases from V and 2 from J, leaving 23 bases between them. The CDR3 loop spans 19 amino acids.

V gene TRBV5-5 combines with J gene TRBJ1-6, with D hard to call. Germline CDR1 reads SGHKS; CDR2 reads YYEKEE (reference sequence). Trimming left V 4 bases short and J 9 bases short, with 17 bases between. This CDR3 has 15 residues. CDR3 loop: CASSVPAQAGSPLHF. Here the CDR3 DNA reads TGTGCCAGCAGCGTTCCTGCCCAGGCTGGTTCACCCCTCCACTTT.

This clonotype was counted only a few times. The V gene is TRBV6-5, the J gene TRBJ2-5; D possibly corresponds to TRBD1 (5 bases). The CDR3 runs to 14 residues. Looked up from germline, CDR1 is MNHEY and CDR2 is SVGAGI. Trimming cost V 2 bases and J 2 bases, with 9 bases left between them. CDR3 bases: TGTGCCAGCAGTTACGGGGCTACTCAAGAGACCCAGTACTTC. Translated: CASSYGATQETQYF.

A few counts support this clonotype. The rearrangement joins TRBV4-2 to TRBJ2-3; 7 nucleotides align to TRBD2. The CDR3 has 15 residues. The V and J ends lost 10 bases and 3 bases, in that order; junction bases with no gene match: 13. Germline loops: CDR1 LGHNA, CDR2 YNFKEQ. CDR3 sequence: CATHSRGGGTDTQYF. CDR3 sequence (DNA): TGTGCCACACACTCCCGCGGCGGGGGTACAGATACGCAGTATTTT.

A few counts support this clonotype. The junction departs from germline at one end; a sequencing error may be responsible. The V and J genes are TRBV5-1 and TRBJ2-5; weak D call: TRBD1 (5 bases). The CDR3 contains 13 residues. Per germline, CDR1 SGHRS and CDR2 YFSETQ. CDR3 sequence: CASSTTGEETQYF. The CDR3, as DNA: TGTGCCAGCAGTACTACAGGAGAAGAGACCCAGTACTTC.

The chain links TRBV9 to TRBJ1-2, with D possibly being TRBD1 (5 bases). Trimming shortened V by 2 bases and J by 4 bases, and 6 bases separated the two germline ends. The CDR3 loop spans 12 amino acids. Per germline, CDR1 SGDLS and CDR2 YYNGEE. Here the CDR3 DNA reads TGTGCCAGCAGCGTCCAGGGCTATGGCTACACCTTC. It codes for CASSVQGYGYTF.

V is TRBV6-2 or TRBV6-3 and J is TRBJ1-4, with TRBD1 as a possible D gene (5 bases). Germline V gives CDR1 MNHEY, CDR2 SVGEGT. V gave up 2 bases and J gave up 10 bases, with 11 bases separating them. CDR3 size: 13 residues. The CDR3 reads CASSYGDLGKLFF. CDR3 DNA: TGTGCCAGCAGTTACGGGGACCTGGGAAAACTGTTTTTT.

This clonotype was seen at least ten times. A junction end diverges from the germline sequence, so it may reflect a read error. V and J are TRBV29-1 and TRBJ2-3, with 10 bases that match TRBD1. Germline loops: CDR1 SQVTM, CDR2 ANQGSEA. This CDR3 has 15 amino acids. DNA of the CDR3: TGCAGCGTCGAAGACAGGGGGCGAGATACAGATACGCAGTATTTT. It yields the protein CSVEDRGRDTDTQYF.

The rearrangement joins TRBV4-2 to TRBJ1-4; possible D gene TRBD1, 5 bases. The germline gives CDR1 LGHNA, CDR2 YNFKEQ. The CDR3 loop spans 15 amino acids. V lost 4 bases to trimming and J lost 4 bases, with 13 bases between them. The CDR3 loop reads CASSPPGRINEKLFF. The CDR3 region has the DNA TGTGCCAGCAGCCCGCCGGGACGGATTAATGAAAAACTGTTTTTT.

This clonotype has only a few counts. The CDR3, as DNA: TGTGCCAGCAGCTTCTTAGCGGGAGAAGGAGATACGCAGTATTTT. It translates to CASSFLAGEGDTQYF. V usage is TRBV5-5 and J usage is TRBJ2-3, with TRBD2 matching over 9 bases. Germline loops: CDR1 SGHKS, CDR2 YYEKEE (reference sequence). The CDR3 length is 15 residues. Trimming cost V 2 bases and J 5 bases; bases outside gene matches: 6.

This sequence joins TRBV20-1 and TRBJ2-3; TRBD2 agrees at 7 bases. The V and J ends lost 6 bases and 4 bases, in that order; junction bases with no gene match: 13. This CDR3 has 15 amino acids. The germline gives CDR1 DFQATT, CDR2 SNEGSKA (reference sequence). CDR3 sequence (DNA): TGCAGTGCCAACTCCGGGGGGTGGACACCAGATACGCAGTATTTT. It is translated as CSANSGGWTPDTQYF.

This clonotype was counted a few times. The rearrangement joins TRBV25-1 to TRBJ2-7; 9 bases align to TRBD1. The CDR3 consists of 15 residues. The trim removed 4 bases at V and 0 bases at J, leaving 4 bases unmatched. The germline CDR1 and CDR2 sequences are MGHDK and SYGVNS. CDR3 nucleotides: TGTGCCAGCAGTGGAACAGGGGGCAACTCCTACGAGCAGTACTTC. Its translation is CASSGTGGNSYEQYF.

Only a few counts were recorded for this clonotype. The rearrangement joins TRBV20-1 to TRBJ2-5, with D perhaps matching TRBD1 (5 bases). V dropped 1 base and J dropped 1 base, with 7 bases sitting between them. The germline gives CDR1 DFQATT, CDR2 SNEGSKA (reference sequence). There are 13 residues in the CDR3. For the CDR3, the DNA is TGCAGTGCTAGAGTACAGGCCCAAGAGACCCAGTACTTC. Translating gives CSARVQAQETQYF.

This chain joins TRBV7-9 and TRBJ2-3; D may be TRBD1 (6 bases). The CDR3 is made up of 15 amino acids. The germline V gene has CDR1 SEHNR and CDR2 FQNEAQ (reference sequence). Trimming stripped 2 bases from V and 1 base from J, with 10 bases between. The chain's CDR3 is CASSLLSGGTDTQYF. The CDR3 DNA sequence: TGTGCCAGCAGCTTATTGTCAGGGGGCACAGATACGCAGTATTTT.

The CDR3 is CARRQGYEQYF. The CDR3 nucleotides are TGTGCCAGAAGACAGGGTTACGAGCAGTACTTC. The chain recombines TRBV2 with TRBJ2-7, with 7 bases fitting TRBD1. The CDR3 runs to 11 residues. V was clipped by 9 bases and J by 4 bases; unmatched bases: 3. Germline V CDR1 and CDR2: SNHLY, FYNNEI.

About this clonotype itself: The conserved phenylalanine or tryptophan normally closing the CDR3 is absent here, so this likely arose from a read error. The V and J genes are TRBV5-1 and TRBJ2-5, with D possibly being TRBD2 (5 bases). CDR3 length equals 14 residues. The germline V gene encodes CDR1 SGHRS and CDR2 YFSETQ. With 2 bases removed from V and 1 base from J, the gap between germline ends came to 9 bases. The CDR3 DNA is TGCGCCAGCAGCTTCACCGGGATCCAAGAGACCCAGTACCTC. It translates to CASSFTGIQETQYL.